This T cell receptor (beta chain) is drawn from a study of shared clonotypes between healthy human individuals. General study points: What limited the represented genetic and exposure-history diversity was the small number of donors. Among donors, sharing of clonotypes was expected to be affected by sequencing depth.

CD45RO-negative cells were positively selected for CCR7, leaving out terminally differentiated effector memory CD45RA+ cells. In the case of this clone: Its antigen is unknown.

Original processing notes: Filtering differed since immunoSEQ provided only junctions, with no quality scores. TCRdb's copy holds only in-frame clones and misses some; the assay was immunoSEQ multiplex PCR. V and J calls and clone size are copied from that table; D and trimming were computed from the DNA. The repertoire includes 550,000 to 750,000 clones, nearly 97% of them detected once, and around 0.11% sits in the top ten. CDR1 is ENHRY, CDR2 SYGVKD, per germline. This CDR3 spans 14 amino acids. V was clipped by 6 bases and J by 9 bases, with 21 bases between them. Input material: naive CD8+ T cells sorted from blood. This sequence originates from a woman under 40 in good health. J is TRBJ2-7 and V is TRBV10-3; D may correspond to TRBD1 or TRBD2 (5 bases each). Here the CDR3 DNA reads TGTGCCATCAGGGCCGGGACCCTCGGGTTAGGGCAGTACTTC. This gives the protein CAIRAGTLGLGQYF.